This T cell receptor (beta chain) was recovered during a study of blood T cell repertoires in COVID-19. The overall study: Sources were T cells, B-cell-depleted T cells, or PBMCs; the material itself was cDNA or gDNA.

As originally analysed: Reference gene primer amplification gave nucleated cell count estimates. Produced via immunoSEQ multiplex PCR; TCRdb's table is partial and in-frame only. V and J calls and clone size are given by that table; D and trimming were obtained from the DNA. The top ten clones hold 4.5% to 6% of a sample with roughly 120,000 clones, approximately 81% of them seen once. Per the germline V gene, CDR1 is MDHEN and CDR2 is SYDVKM. The germline V and J ends were trimmed by 5 bases and 8 bases, with 15 bases remaining between them. This CDR3 is 14 amino acids long. It was during active infection that Seattle patients were enrolled and then longitudinally followed.

V is TRBV28 and J is TRBJ1-4, with D perhaps TRBD1 (6 bases). The receptor comes from a man at least 80 years old with COVID-19, enrolled during active disease. The specimen sequenced was peripheral blood. CDR3 in amino acids: CASSLGGAGEKLFF. CDR3 nucleotides: TGTGCCAGCAGTCTGGGGGGGGCTGGAGAAAAACTGTTTTTT.